A single sample gave rise to the 21 T cell receptor beta chains below, sequenced in a study of T cell repertoires in cytomegalovirus infection. The antigens for these receptors are not known. From the reads, TCRdb called clonotypes with MiXCR, one entry per CDR3 protein. Among 700,000 to 900,000 distinct CDR3 sequences, around 29% were seen once, and the ten largest hold approximately 14%. This specimen consisted of cultured CD8+ T cells from PBMCs, obtained from culture after CMV antigen stimulation. The origin of the receptors is a human donor in good health (CMV status not recorded). Some clones in this sample may be carry-over from other donors' samples.

Points on this clonotype: The junction shows a germline mismatch at one end, possibly a read error. The V and J genes are TRBV12-3 or TRBV12-4 and TRBJ1-1; TRBD1 matches at 7 bases. The CDR3 extends over 15 amino acids. CDR3 in DNA: TGTGCCAGGAGTTTGGTGCCCCATCGGGACAGTGAAGCTTTCTTT. It is translated as CARSLVPHRDSEAFF.

This clonotype has just a few counts. This chain joins TRBV5-6 and TRBJ1-1; D call uncertain. V lost 4 bases and J 3 bases, leaving 16 bases between the germline ends. CDR3 size: 15 residues. Germline V gene data show CDR1 as SGHDT and CDR2 as YYEEEE. CDR3 in amino acids: CASSPEGYMDTEAFF. In DNA form, the CDR3 reads TGTGCCAGCAGCCCTGAGGGCTACATGGACACTGAAGCTTTCTTT.

CDR3 nucleotide sequence: TGCGCCAGCAACCCGGGGGGCCAAATCTCCTACAATGAGCAGTTCTTC. Its protein is CASNPGGQISYNEQFF. This rearrangement joins TRBV5-1 to TRBJ2-1; weak D call: TRBD2 (7 bases). The CDR3 extends over 16 amino acids. V lost 6 bases to trimming and J lost 0 bases, with 16 bases between them. Germline values: CDR1 SGHRS, CDR2 YFSETQ.

The CDR3 reads CSAPAGGANYGYTF. The CDR3 region has the DNA TGCAGCGCTCCCGCAGGGGGAGCTAACTATGGCTACACCTTC. The chain employs TRBV29-1 and TRBJ1-2; 7 nucleotides agree with TRBD1. The CDR3 is 14 residues long. Looked up from germline, CDR1 is SQVTM and CDR2 is ANQGSEA. V was clipped by 7 bases and J by 0 bases; unmatched bases: 8.

V gene TRBV9 combines with J gene TRBJ1-6, with TRBD1 matching over 7 bases. The CDR3 runs 16 residues. CDR1 SGDLS and CDR2 YYNGEE come from the germline V gene. V lost 4 bases, J lost 6 bases, and 10 bases stayed unmatched. CDR3 amino acids: CASSPWTGGPNSPLHF. The CDR3, as DNA: TGTGCCAGCAGCCCGTGGACAGGAGGCCCTAATTCACCCCTCCACTTT.

This clonotype appeared a few times. The rearrangement links TRBV10-1 to TRBJ1-1; D remains ambiguous. Trimming shortened V by 0 bases and J by 1 base, and 9 bases separated the two germline ends. Germline V gene lookup returns CDR1 WNHNN and CDR2 SYGVQD (reference sequence). This CDR3 comprises 15 residues. The CDR3 DNA is TGCGCCAGCAGTGAGTCGCCCAGTGAGAACACTGAAGCTTTCTTT. Protein: CASSESPSENTEAFF.

J is TRBJ2-2 and V is TRBV6-8; a weak D match, TRBD2 (7 bases). The V and J ends lost 11 bases and 9 bases respectively, with 19 bases between them. Looked up from germline, CDR1 is MNHGY and CDR2 is SAAAGT. The CDR3 is 13 residues long. The CDR3: CAAGGQGPRELFF. CDR3 sequence (DNA): TGTGCCGCCGGGGGGCAAGGGCCGCGGGAGCTGTTTTTT.

This clonotype occurred many times. The V call is TRBV7-2, the J call TRBJ2-3; TRBD1 is a possible D gene (6 bases). V was shortened by 1 base and J by 4 bases, with 12 bases between the two germline ends. Germline V lookup: CDR1 SGHTA, CDR2 FQGNSA. The CDR3 totals 15 residues. CDR3 bases: TGTGCCAGCAGCTTAGGGAACAGGGTGGCAGATACGCAGTATTTT. This gives the protein CASSLGNRVADTQYF.

The chain has TRBV4-1 and TRBJ2-2; either TRBD1 or TRBD2 may fit D (6 bases each). Trimming stripped 4 bases from V and 5 bases from J, with 17 bases between. This CDR3 has 16 amino acids. CDR1 and CDR2 from the germline V gene are MGHRA and YSYEKL. The CDR3 loop reads CASSPGSRGVTGELFF. The CDR3 coding sequence is TGCGCCAGCAGCCCCGGGTCAAGGGGGGTTACCGGGGAGCTGTTTTTT.

This clonotype occurred a few times. The gene calls are TRBV10-1 and TRBJ1-6; D is perhaps TRBD1 (5 bases). The germline V gene encodes CDR1 WNHNN and CDR2 SYGVQD (reference sequence). The CDR3 is made up of 14 amino acids. The V gene lost 4 bases and the J gene lost 7 bases, with 11 bases spanning the gap. The CDR3 region has the DNA TGCGCCAGCAGTGCGGCAGGGCCGAATTCACCCCTCCACTTT. This encodes CASSAAGPNSPLHF.

This chain uses TRBV7-4 with TRBJ1-2, with D unclear. Per germline, CDR1 SGHVT and CDR2 SQSDAQ. The CDR3 has 14 amino acids. Deletions cut 6 bases from V and 5 bases from J, with 16 bases between. CDR3 sequence reads: CASSPELFTYGYTF. The CDR3 nucleotides read TGTGCCAGCAGTCCTGAGCTTTTTACGTATGGCTACACCTTC.

The chain combines TRBV5-1 with TRBJ1-5; 7 nucleotides agree with TRBD1. J was trimmed by 6 bases and V by 0 bases; bases with no gene match: 6. CDR1 and CDR2 (germline): SGHRS, YFSETQ. The CDR3 extends over 15 amino acids. DNA for the CDR3: TGCGCCAGCAGCTTGGGCCAGGGGGTTGGTCAGCCCCAGCATTTT. It translates to CASSLGQGVGQPQHF.

This clonotype came up a few times. This chain uses TRBV6-1 with TRBJ2-5; TRBD2 matches at 11 bases. Germline assignment: CDR1 MNHNS and CDR2 SASEGT. The CDR3 extends over 13 amino acids. J lost 4 bases, V lost 7 bases, and 2 bases had no gene match. DNA for the CDR3: TGTGCCAGCAAGCTAGCGGGGGGAGAGACCCAGTACTTC. Protein product: CASKLAGGETQYF.

This clonotype has more than one count but fewer than ten. J is TRBJ2-7 and V is TRBV5-5, with 9 bases aligning to TRBD1. Germline values: CDR1 SGHKS, CDR2 YYEKEE (reference sequence). V dropped 1 base and J dropped 3; count of bases not matched to a gene: 5. The CDR3 consists of 15 residues. For the CDR3, the DNA is TGTGCCAGCAGCTTGTCACAGGGGGCCTTCTACGAGCAGTACTTC. It codes for CASSLSQGAFYEQYF. Full variable domain (remainder filled in from reference TRBV5-5 and TRBJ2-7): DAGVTQSPTHLIKTRGQQVTLRCSPISGHKSVSWYQQVLGQGPQFIFQYYEKEERGRGNFPDRFSARQFPNYSSELNVNALLLGDSALYLCASSLSQGAFYEQYFGPGTRLTVT.

This clonotype was recorded a few times. The gene calls are TRBV7-9 and TRBJ1-2, with a tentative D call TRBD1 (6 bases). Germline assignment: CDR1 SEHNR and CDR2 FQNEAQ (reference sequence). Trimming removed 5 bases at V and 5 bases at J, with 21 bases between. CDR3 size: 16 residues. In DNA form, the CDR3 reads TGTGCCAGCAGCGGATCTTTACAAGGGGGGAAGTATGGCTACACCTTC. It codes for CASSGSLQGGKYGYTF.

The sample holds many counts of this clonotype. The genes are TRBV19 and TRBJ1-1; D possibly corresponds to TRBD1 (5 bases). The germline V and J ends were trimmed by 4 bases and 4 bases, with 16 bases remaining between them. This CDR3 has 15 amino acids. CDR1 and CDR2 (germline): LNHDA, SQIVND (reference sequence). CDR3 sequence (DNA): TGTGCCAGTAGTACCCCGACAGAGACTCGCACTGAAGCTTTCTTT. It specifies CASSTPTETRTEAFF.

This clonotype appeared a few times. The J gene is TRBJ2-4, the V gene TRBV6-6; D might be TRBD2 (5 bases). V dropped 2 bases and J dropped 1 base, with 12 bases sitting between them. Germline CDR1 and CDR2: MNHNY and SVGAGI (reference sequence). The CDR3 loop spans 16 amino acids. The CDR3 bases are TGTGCCAGCAGTTACCCCCGCGGGCTGGCCAAAAACATTCAGTACTTC. Protein: CASSYPRGLAKNIQYF.

This clonotype was seen a handful of times. The chain joins TRBV12-5 to TRBJ2-1; maybe TRBD2 (5 bases). The germline V gene has CDR1 LGHNT and CDR2 FRNRAP. This CDR3 region has 20 residues. Trimming shortened V by 0 bases and J by 0 bases, and 21 bases separated the two germline ends. The CDR3: CASGLVLGASADNSYNEQFF. The CDR3 region has the DNA TGTGCTAGTGGTTTGGTACTGGGAGCTTCGGCCGATAACTCCTACAATGAGCAGTTCTTC.

This clonotype was found many times. As DNA, the CDR3 is TGTGCCAGCAGCGGACCCCCCACAGATACGCAGTATTTT. Protein product: CASSGPPTDTQYF. The chain is built from TRBV7-9 and TRBJ2-3; unclear D gene. V lost 5 bases, J lost 2 bases, and 8 bases lay in between. The CDR3 runs 13 residues. The germline V gene encodes CDR1 SEHNR and CDR2 FQNEAQ (reference sequence).

This CDR3 is CASGTLDGSYEQYV. In nucleotides, the CDR3 is TGTGCCAGCGGGACCTTGGACGGATCCTACGAGCAGTACGTC. This chain connects TRBV6-1 to TRBJ2-7; D assignment may be TRBD1 or TRBD2 (5 bases each). Trimming pared 8 bases from V and 1 base from J, leaving 15 bases between. The CDR3 contains 14 residues. Germline V gives CDR1 MNHNS, CDR2 SASEGT.

This clonotype turned up a few times. J is TRBJ2-1 and V is TRBV20-1, with D perhaps matching TRBD1 or TRBD2 (6 bases each). CDR1 and CDR2 (germline): DFQATT, SNEGSKA (reference sequence). The CDR3 sequence is 14 residues long. The V gene lost 0 bases and the J gene lost 12 bases, with 18 bases spanning the gap. Here the CDR3 reads CSARDLKGGRGQFF. CDR3 DNA sequence: TGCAGTGCTAGAGACCTTAAGGGGGGCCGAGGGCAGTTCTTC.